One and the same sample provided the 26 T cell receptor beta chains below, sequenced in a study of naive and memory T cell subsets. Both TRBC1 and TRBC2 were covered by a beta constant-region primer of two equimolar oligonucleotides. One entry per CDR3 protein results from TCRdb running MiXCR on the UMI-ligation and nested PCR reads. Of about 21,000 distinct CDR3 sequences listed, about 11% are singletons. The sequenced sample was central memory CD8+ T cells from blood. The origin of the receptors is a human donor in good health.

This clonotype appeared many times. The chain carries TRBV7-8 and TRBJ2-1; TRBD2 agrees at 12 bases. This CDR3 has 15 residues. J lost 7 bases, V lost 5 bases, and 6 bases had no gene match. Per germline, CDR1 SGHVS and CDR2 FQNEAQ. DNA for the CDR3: TGTGCCAGCAGCCCCGGGACTAGCGGGTTTAATGAGCAGTTCTTC. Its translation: CASSPGTSGFNEQFF. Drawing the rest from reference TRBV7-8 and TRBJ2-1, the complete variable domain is GAGVSQSPRYKVAKRGQDVALRCDPISGHVSLFWYQQALGQGPEFLTYFQNEAQLDKSGLPSDRFFAERPEGSVSTLKIQRTQQEDSAVYLCASSPGTSGFNEQFFGPGTRLTVL.

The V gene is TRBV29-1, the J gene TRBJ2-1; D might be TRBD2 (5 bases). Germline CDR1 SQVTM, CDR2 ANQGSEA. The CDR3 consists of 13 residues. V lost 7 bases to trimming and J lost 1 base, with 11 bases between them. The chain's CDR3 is CSAHGGSYNEQFF. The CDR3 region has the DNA TGCAGCGCCCACGGCGGGTCCTACAATGAGCAGTTCTTC.

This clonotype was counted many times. As DNA, the CDR3 is TGTGCCAGCACCCACCCAGAGACGGGAGGGCGAAGAGATACGCAGTATTTT. Amino acid sequence: CASTHPETGGRRDTQYF. V usage is TRBV28 and J usage is TRBJ2-3, with TRBD2 matching over 8 bases. CDR1 and CDR2 from the germline V gene are MDHEN and SYDVKM. Unmatched junction bases numbered 17, after V lost 7 bases and J lost 5 bases. The CDR3 runs 17 residues.

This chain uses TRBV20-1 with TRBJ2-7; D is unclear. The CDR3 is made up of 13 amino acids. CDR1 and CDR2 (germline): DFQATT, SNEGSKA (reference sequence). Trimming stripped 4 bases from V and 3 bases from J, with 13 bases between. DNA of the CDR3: TGCAGTGCTACCTCGGAAGAGCTCTACGAGCAGTACTTC. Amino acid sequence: CSATSEELYEQYF.

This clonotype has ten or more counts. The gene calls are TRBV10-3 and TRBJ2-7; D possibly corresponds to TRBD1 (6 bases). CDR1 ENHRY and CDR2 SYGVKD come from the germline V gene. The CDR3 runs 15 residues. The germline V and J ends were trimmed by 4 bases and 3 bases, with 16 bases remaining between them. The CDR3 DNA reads TGTGCCATCAGTGTCCGCACAGGGAAGCTCTACGAGCAGTACTTC. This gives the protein CAISVRTGKLYEQYF.

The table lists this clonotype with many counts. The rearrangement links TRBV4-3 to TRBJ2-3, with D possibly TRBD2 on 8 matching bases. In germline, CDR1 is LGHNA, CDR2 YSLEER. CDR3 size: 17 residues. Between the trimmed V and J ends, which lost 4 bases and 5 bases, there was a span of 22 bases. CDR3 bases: TGCGCCAGCAGCCCTCAGGGGGGAGCGGGAGTAGTAGATACGCAGTATTTT. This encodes CASSPQGGAGVVDTQYF.

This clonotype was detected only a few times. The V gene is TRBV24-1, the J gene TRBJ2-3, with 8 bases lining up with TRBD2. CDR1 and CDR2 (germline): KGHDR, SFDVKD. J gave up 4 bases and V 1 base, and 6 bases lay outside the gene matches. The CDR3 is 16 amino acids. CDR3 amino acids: CATSDFGGRNSDTQYF. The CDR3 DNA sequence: TGTGCCACCAGTGATTTCGGCGGGAGGAACTCAGATACGCAGTATTTT.

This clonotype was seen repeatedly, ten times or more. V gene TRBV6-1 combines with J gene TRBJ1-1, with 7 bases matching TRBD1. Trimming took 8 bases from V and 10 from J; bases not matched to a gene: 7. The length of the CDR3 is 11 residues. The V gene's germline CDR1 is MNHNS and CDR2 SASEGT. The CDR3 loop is CASGQGVLAFF. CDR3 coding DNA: TGTGCCAGCGGGCAGGGGGTGCTAGCTTTCTTT.

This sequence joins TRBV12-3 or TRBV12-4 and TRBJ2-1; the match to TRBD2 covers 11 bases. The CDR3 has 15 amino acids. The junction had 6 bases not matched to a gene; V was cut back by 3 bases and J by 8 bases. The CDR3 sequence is CASSFLTSGIHEQFF. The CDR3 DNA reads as TGTGCCAGCAGTTTCTTGACTAGCGGGATCCATGAGCAGTTCTTC.

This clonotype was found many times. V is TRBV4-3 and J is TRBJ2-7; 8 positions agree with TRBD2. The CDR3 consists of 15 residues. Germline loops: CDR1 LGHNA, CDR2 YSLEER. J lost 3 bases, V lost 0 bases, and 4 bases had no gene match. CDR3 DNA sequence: TGCGCCAGCAGCCAAGACGTAGCGGGGAACTACGAGCAGTACTTC. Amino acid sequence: CASSQDVAGNYEQYF.

The CDR3 here is CASSPSIYEQYF. The CDR3 DNA is TGTGCCAGCAGCCCCTCTATATACGAGCAGTACTTC. The chain has TRBV7-9 and TRBJ2-7, with D hard to call. Germline V gene sequence: CDR1 SEHNR, CDR2 FQNEAQ (reference sequence). The CDR3 totals 12 residues. V was shortened by 5 bases and J by 4 bases, with 9 bases between the two germline ends. Full variable domain (missing parts from reference TRBV7-9 and TRBJ2-7): DTGVSQNPRHKITKRGQNVTFRCDPISEHNRLYWYRQTLGQGPEFLTYFQNEAQLEKSRLLSDRFSAERPKGSFSTLEIQRTEQGDSAMYLCASSPSIYEQYFGPGTRLTVT.

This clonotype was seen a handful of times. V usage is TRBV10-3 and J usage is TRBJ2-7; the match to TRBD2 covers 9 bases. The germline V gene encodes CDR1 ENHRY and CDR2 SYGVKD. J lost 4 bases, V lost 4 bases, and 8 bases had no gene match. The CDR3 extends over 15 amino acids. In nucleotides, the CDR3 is TGTGCCATCAGTGTCACGAGCGGGAGGATTTACGAGCAGTACTTC. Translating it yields CAISVTSGRIYEQYF.

This CDR3 is CASRGTGAYNEQFF. The CDR3, as DNA: TGTGCCAGCAGAGGGACAGGTGCCTACAATGAGCAGTTCTTC. The chain is built from TRBV6-2 or TRBV6-3 and TRBJ2-1; 8 bases align to TRBD1. The CDR3 has 14 amino acids. Germline V gene data show CDR1 as MNHEY and CDR2 as SVGEGT. V lost 6 bases to trimming and J lost 2 bases; unmatched junction nucleotides: 3.

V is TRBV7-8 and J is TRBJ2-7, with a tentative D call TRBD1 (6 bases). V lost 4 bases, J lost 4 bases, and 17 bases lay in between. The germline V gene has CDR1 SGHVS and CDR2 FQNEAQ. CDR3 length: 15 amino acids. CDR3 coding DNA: TGTGCCAGCAGCTCCCTGGTGGGGGCGCCGTACGAGCAGTACTTC. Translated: CASSSLVGAPYEQYF.

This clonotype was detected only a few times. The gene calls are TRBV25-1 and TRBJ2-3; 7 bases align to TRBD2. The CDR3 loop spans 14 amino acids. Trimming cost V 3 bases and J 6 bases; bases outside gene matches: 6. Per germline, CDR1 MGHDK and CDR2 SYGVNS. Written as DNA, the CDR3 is TGTGCCAGCAGTGATCAAGCGGGAAAGGATACGCAGTATTTT. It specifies CASSDQAGKDTQYF.

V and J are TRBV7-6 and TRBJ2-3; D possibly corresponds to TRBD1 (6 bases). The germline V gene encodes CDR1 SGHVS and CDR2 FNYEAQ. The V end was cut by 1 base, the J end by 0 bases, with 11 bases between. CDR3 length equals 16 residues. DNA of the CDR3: TGTGCCAGCAGCTTAGTCGCAGGGGCTAGCACAGATACGCAGTATTTT. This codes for CASSLVAGASTDTQYF.

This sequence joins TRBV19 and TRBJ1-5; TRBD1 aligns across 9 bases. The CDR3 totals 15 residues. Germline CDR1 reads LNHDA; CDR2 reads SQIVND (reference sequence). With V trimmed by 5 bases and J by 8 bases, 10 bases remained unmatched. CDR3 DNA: TGTGCCAGTAGTGCCGGGACAGGGCGCCGGGAGCCCCAGCATTTT. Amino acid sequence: CASSAGTGRREPQHF.

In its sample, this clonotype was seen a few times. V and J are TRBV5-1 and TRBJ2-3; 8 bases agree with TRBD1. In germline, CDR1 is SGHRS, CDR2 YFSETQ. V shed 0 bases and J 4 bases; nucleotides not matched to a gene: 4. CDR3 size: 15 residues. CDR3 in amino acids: CASSLAGTGADTQYF. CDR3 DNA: TGCGCCAGCAGCTTGGCGGGGACAGGTGCAGATACGCAGTATTTT.

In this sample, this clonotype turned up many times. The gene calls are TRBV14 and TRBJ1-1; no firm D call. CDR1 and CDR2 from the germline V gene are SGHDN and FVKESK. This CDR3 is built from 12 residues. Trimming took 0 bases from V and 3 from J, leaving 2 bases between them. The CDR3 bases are TGTGCCAGCAGCCAAGAAGACACTGAAGCTTTCTTT. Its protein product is CASSQEDTEAFF.

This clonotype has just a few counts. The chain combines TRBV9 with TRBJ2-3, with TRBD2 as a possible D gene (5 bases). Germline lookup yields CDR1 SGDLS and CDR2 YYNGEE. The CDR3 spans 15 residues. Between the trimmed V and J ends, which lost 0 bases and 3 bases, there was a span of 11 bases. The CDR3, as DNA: TGTGCCAGCAGCGTAGCCGGGATTCTAACAGATACGCAGTATTTT. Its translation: CASSVAGILTDTQYF.

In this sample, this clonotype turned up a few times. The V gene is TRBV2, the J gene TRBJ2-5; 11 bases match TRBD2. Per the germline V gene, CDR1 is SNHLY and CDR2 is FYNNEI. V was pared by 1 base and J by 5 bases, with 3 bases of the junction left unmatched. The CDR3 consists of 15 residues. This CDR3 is CASSEGLAGRETQYF. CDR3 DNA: TGTGCCAGCAGTGAAGGACTAGCGGGAAGGGAGACCCAGTACTTC.

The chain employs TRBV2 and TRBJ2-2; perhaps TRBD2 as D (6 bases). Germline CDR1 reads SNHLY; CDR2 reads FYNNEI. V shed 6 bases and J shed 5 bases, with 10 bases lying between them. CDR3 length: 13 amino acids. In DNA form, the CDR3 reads TGTGCCAGCAGCGCGACTAGTACCGGGGAGCTGTTTTTT. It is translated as CASSATSTGELFF. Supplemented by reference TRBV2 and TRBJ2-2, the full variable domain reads EPEVTQTPSHQVTQMGQEVILRCVPISNHLYFYWYRQILGQKVEFLVSFYNNEISEKSEIFDDQFSVERPDGSNFTLKIRSTKLEDSAMYFCASSATSTGELFFGEGSRLTVL.

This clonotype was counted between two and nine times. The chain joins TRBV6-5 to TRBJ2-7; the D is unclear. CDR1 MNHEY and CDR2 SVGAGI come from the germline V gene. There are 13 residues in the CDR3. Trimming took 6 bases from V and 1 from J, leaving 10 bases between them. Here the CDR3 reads CASRLGNSYEQYF. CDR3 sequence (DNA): TGTGCCAGCAGACTTGGGAATTCCTACGAGCAGTACTTC.

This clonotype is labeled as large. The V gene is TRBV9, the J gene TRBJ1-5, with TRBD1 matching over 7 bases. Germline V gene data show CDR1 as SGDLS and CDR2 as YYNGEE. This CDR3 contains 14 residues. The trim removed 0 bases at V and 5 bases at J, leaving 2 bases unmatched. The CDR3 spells CASSVGQGDQPQHF. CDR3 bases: TGTGCCAGCAGCGTAGGACAGGGAGATCAGCCCCAGCATTTT.

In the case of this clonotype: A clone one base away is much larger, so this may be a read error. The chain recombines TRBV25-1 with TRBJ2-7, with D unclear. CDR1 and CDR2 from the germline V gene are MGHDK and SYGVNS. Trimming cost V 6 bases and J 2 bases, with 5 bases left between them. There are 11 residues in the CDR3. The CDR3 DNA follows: TGTGCCAGCAGGAAGACCTACGAGCAGTACTTC. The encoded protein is CASRKTYEQYF.

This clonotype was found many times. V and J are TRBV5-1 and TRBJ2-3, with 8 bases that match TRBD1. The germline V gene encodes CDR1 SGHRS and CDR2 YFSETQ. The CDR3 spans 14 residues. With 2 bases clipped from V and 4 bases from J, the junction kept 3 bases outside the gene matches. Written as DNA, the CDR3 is TGCGCCAGCAGCTTCGGACAGGGAGCAGATACGCAGTATTTT. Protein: CASSFGQGADTQYF.